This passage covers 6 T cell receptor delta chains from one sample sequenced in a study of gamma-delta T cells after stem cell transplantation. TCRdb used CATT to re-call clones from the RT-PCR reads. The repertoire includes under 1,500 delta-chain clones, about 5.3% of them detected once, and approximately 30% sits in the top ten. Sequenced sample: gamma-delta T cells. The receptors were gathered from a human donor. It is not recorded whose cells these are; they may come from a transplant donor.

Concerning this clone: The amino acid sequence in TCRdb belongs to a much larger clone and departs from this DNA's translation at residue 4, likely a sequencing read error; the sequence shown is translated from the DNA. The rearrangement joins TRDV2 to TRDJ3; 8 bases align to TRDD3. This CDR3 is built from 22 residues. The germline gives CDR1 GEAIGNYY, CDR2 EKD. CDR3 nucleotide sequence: TGTGCCTGTGGCACCGGGGATTTACTGGGGGCTGCGAGCTCCTGGGACACCCGACAGATGTTTTTC. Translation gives CACGTGDLLGAASSWDTRQMFF.

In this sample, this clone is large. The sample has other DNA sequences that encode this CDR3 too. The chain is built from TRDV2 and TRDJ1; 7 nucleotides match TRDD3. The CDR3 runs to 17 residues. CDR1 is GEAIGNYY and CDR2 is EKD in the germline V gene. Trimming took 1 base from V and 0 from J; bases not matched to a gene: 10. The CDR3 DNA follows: TGTGCCTGTGACACGCCCTGGGGGCCCTCGTACACCGATAAACTCATCTTT. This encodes CACDTPWGPSYTDKLIF.

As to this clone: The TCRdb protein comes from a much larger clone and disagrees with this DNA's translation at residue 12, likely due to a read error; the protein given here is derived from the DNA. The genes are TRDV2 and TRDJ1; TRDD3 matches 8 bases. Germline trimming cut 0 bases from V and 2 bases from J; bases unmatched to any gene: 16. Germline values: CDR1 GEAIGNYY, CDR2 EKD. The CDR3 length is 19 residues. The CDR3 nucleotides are TGTGCCTGTGACACCGTGGGTTCCGAGGGGGATATGAGAACCGATAAACTCATCTTT. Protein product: CACDTVGSEGDMRTDKLIF.

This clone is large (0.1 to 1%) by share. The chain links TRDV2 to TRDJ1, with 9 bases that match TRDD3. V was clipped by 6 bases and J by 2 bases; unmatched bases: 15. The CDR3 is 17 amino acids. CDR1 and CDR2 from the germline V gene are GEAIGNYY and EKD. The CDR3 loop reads CACSILSGDTRTDKLIF. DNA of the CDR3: TGTGCCTGTTCTATCCTATCTGGGGATACGCGTACCGATAAACTCATCTTT.

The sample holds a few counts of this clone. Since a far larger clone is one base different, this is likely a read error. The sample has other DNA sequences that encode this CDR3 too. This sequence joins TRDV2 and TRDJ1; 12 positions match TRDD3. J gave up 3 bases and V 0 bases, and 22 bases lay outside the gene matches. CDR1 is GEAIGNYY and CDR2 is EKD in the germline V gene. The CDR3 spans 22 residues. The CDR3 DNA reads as TGTGCCTGTGACACCCTAAGACCTTCCCTTACTGGGGGATACCCGGCAGCCGATAAACTCATCTTT. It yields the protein CACDTLRPSLTGGYPAADKLIF.

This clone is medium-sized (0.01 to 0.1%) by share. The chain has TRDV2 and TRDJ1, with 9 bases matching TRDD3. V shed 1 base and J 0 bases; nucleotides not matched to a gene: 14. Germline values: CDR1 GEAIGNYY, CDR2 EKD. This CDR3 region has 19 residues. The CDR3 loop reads CACDTIRTGGLTDTDKLIF. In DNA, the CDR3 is TGTGCCTGTGACACTATTCGTACTGGGGGACTAACAGACACCGATAAACTCATCTTT.